A selection of T cell receptor beta chains follows, all from one sample in a study of CD8 T cells in ankylosing spondylitis. In TCRdb, the 5' RACE reads were re-called with MiXCR into one record per CDR3 protein. This sample carries about 460,000 distinct CDR3 sequences, about 5.2% of them seen once, and the ten largest clones take roughly 3.3%. Sequenced: blood, either unsorted or a sorted T cell fraction (not recorded which). The receptor set was obtained from a male donor with ankylosing spondylitis. Each CDR3 is given with its conserved first and last residue. The order of the fields is J gene, V gene, clone size, D gene, CDR3 protein, CDR3 DNA. D genes are given only for firm matches. Only some rows state a clone size, as once, few, many or a class for expanded clones.

j_call: TRBJ1-4
v_call: TRBV6-2/TRBV6-3
clone_size: many
d_call: NA
cdr3_aa: CASRDSNYEKLFF
cdr3_nt: TGTGCCAGCCGAGACAGCAATTATGAAAAACTGTTTTTT

j_call: TRBJ1-5
v_call: TRBV4-1
clone_size: many
d_call: TRBD1
cdr3_aa: CASSQDFRTGTGGNQPQHF
cdr3_nt: TGCGCCAGCAGCCAAGATTTTCGAACCGGGACAGGGGGCAATCAGCCCCAGCATTTT

j_call: TRBJ1-1
v_call: TRBV29-1
clone_size: many
d_call: NA
cdr3_aa: CSVEVTINTEAFF
cdr3_nt: TGCAGCGTTGAAGTGACCATTAACACTGAAGCTTTCTTT

j_call: TRBJ2-7
v_call: TRBV7-2
clone_size: NA
d_call: NA
cdr3_aa: CASSKRSSYEQYF
cdr3_nt: TGTGCCAGCAGCAAGCGGAGCTCCTACGAGCAGTACTTC

j_call: TRBJ2-7
v_call: TRBV30
clone_size: NA
d_call: NA
cdr3_aa: CAWSVGQPEQYF
cdr3_nt: TGTGCCTGGAGTGTAGGACAGCCCGAGCAGTACTTC

j_call: TRBJ1-1
v_call: TRBV27
clone_size: many
d_call: NA
cdr3_aa: CASSILWDRSNTEAFF
cdr3_nt: TGTGCCAGCAGTATACTCTGGGACCGCTCGAACACTGAAGCTTTCTTT

j_call: TRBJ1-5
v_call: TRBV4-2
clone_size: many
d_call: NA
cdr3_aa: CASSHTSDNQPQHF
cdr3_nt: TGTGCCAGCAGCCACACATCTGATAATCAGCCCCAGCATTTT

j_call: TRBJ2-7
v_call: TRBV7-9
clone_size: many
d_call: NA
cdr3_aa: CASSDAWGGFHEQYF
cdr3_nt: TGTGCCAGCAGCGATGCCTGGGGCGGGTTCCACGAGCAGTACTTC

j_call: TRBJ1-5
v_call: TRBV3-1
clone_size: NA
d_call: NA
cdr3_aa: CASSQMTDQPQHF
cdr3_nt: TGTGCCAGCAGCCAAATGACAGATCAGCCCCAGCATTTT

j_call: TRBJ1-1
v_call: TRBV6-6
clone_size: many
d_call: NA
cdr3_aa: CASSPYDTEAFF
cdr3_nt: TGTGCCAGCAGCCCATACGACACTGAAGCTTTCTTT

j_call: TRBJ1-2
v_call: TRBV20-1
clone_size: many
d_call: NA
cdr3_aa: CSARDRSVADGYTF
cdr3_nt: TGCAGTGCTAGAGATCGAAGCGTCGCGGACGGCTACACCTTC